The TCR beta chain under discussion was sequenced for a study of CD8 T cells in ankylosing spondylitis. CDR1 is DFQATT, CDR2 SNEGSKA, per germline (reference sequence). The V end lost 1 base, the J end lost 5 bases, and 3 bases lay between the germline ends. The CDR3 runs 11 residues. From the 5' RACE reads, TCRdb called clonotypes with MiXCR, one entry per CDR3 protein. The sample carries 250,000 or so distinct CDR3 sequences, roughly 10% recorded once. In this sample, this clonotype turned up many times. The clonotype was recovered from a male donor with ankylosing spondylitis or in good health (not recorded which). V gene TRBV20-1 combines with J gene TRBJ2-1; no definite D call. The sample was blood, either unsorted or a sorted T cell fraction (not recorded which). Written as DNA, the CDR3 is TGCAGTGCTAGAGTCAACAATGAGCAGTTCTTC. Residues: CSARVNNEQFF.